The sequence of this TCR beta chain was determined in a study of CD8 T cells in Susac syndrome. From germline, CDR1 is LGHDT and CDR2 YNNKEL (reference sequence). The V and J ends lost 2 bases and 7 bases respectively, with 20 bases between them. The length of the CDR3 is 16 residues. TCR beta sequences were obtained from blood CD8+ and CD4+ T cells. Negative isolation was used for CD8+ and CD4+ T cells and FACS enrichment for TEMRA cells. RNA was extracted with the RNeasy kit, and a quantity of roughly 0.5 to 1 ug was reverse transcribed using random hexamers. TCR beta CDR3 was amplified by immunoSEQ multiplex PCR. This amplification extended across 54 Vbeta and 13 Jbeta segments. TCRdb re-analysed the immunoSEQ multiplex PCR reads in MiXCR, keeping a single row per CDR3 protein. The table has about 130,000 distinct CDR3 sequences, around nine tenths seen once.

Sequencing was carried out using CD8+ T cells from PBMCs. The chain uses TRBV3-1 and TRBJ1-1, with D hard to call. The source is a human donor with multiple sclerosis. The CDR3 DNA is TGTGCCAGCAGCCAATTCGAGGGCCCCCCTTACGGTGAAGCTTTCTTT. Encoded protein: CASSQFEGPPYGEAFF.